A selection of T cell receptor beta chains follows, all from one sample in a study of response to subunit inactivated influenza vaccine. Using its own MiXCR run on the RT-PCR reads, TCRdb lists one record per CDR3 protein. The data contain about 310,000 distinct CDR3 sequences, about 20% of them seen just once; the ten biggest clones take up 10%. The input for sequencing was PBMCs from blood, taken 21 months after vaccination. Receptors were obtained from a man in his fifties or sixties who received an inactivated influenza vaccine. The CDR3 runs from the conserved cysteine through the conserved F or W. D genes are given only for firm matches. Some rows mark clone size as missing; the rest say once, few, many or name a class of expanded clone.

j_gene	abundance	v_gene	d_gene	CDR3aa	CDR3nt
TRBJ1-5	few	TRBV27	NA	CASSPITGLTGQPQHF	TGTGCCAGCAGTCCAATCACGGGACTCACCGGTCAGCCCCAGCATTTT
TRBJ2-3	NA	TRBV11-2	TRBD2	CASSFGADRLARSTDTQYF	TGTGCCAGCAGCTTTGGCGCAGACAGACTAGCACGTAGCACAGATACGCAGTATTTT
TRBJ2-7	NA	TRBV3-1	NA	CASSQEVEGGEQYF	TGTGCCAGCAGCCAAGAAGTGGAAGGGGGCGAGCAGTACTTC
TRBJ2-7	NA	TRBV7-8	TRBD2	CASSATSGGTYEQYF	TGTGCCAGCAGCGCCACGAGCGGGGGCACCTACGAGCAGTACTTC
TRBJ2-7	NA	TRBV11-2	NA	CASSLETVSYEQYF	TGTGCCAGCAGCTTAGAGACAGTTTCCTACGAGCAGTACTTC
TRBJ2-5	NA	TRBV20-1	NA	CSARKGGETQYF	TGCAGTGCTAGGAAGGGTGGGGAGACCCAGTACTTC
TRBJ1-2	NA	TRBV3-1	TRBD1	CASSQLDRDSGYTF	TGTGCCAGCAGCCAATTGGACAGGGATTCGGGCTACACCTTC
TRBJ1-6	NA	TRBV7-2	NA	CASSLQGSHSPLHF	TGTGCCAGCAGCTTACAGGGCTCGCACTCACCCCTCCACTTT
TRBJ2-2	few	TRBV2	NA	CASSGSGTSGGELFF	TGTGCCAGCAGTGGATCAGGGACCTCCGGGGGGGAGCTGTTTTTT
TRBJ2-7	NA	TRBV4-2	TRBD2	CASSQERLADSGGYEQYF	TGTGCCAGCAGCCAAGAACGACTAGCGGACTCCGGGGGGTACGAGCAGTACTTC
TRBJ2-7	NA	TRBV20-1	NA	CSARKTGTVGYEQYF	TGCAGTGCTAGGAAAACCGGGACCGTCGGTTACGAGCAGTACTTC
TRBJ1-2	few	TRBV10-3	NA	CAISPRGDPDGYTF	TGTGCCATCAGTCCTAGAGGGGACCCAGACGGCTACACCTTC
TRBJ2-2	NA	TRBV20-1	NA	CSARPGHRNTGELFF	TGCAGTGCTAGACCGGGACACCGGAACACCGGGGAGCTGTTTTTT
TRBJ2-1	NA	TRBV24-1	TRBD1	CATSERQGANNEQFF	TGTGCCACCAGTGAAAGACAGGGGGCCAACAATGAGCAGTTCTTC
TRBJ1-1	few	TRBV20-1	TRBD1	CSASRQGNTEAFF	TGCAGTGCTAGTCGACAGGGGAACACTGAAGCTTTCTTT
TRBJ1-5	few	TRBV12-3/TRBV12-4	TRBD1	CASSRDRGLNQPQHF	TGTGCCAGCAGTCGGGACAGGGGACTCAATCAGCCCCAGCATTTT
TRBJ2-1	NA	TRBV4-3	NA	CASSQDAWGSLSTPDNEQFF	TGCGCCAGCAGCCAAGATGCCTGGGGGTCTCTTAGCACTCCGGACAATGAGCAGTTCTTC
TRBJ2-5	NA	TRBV28	NA	CASRIGAGMETQYF	TGTGCCAGCAGAATCGGGGCCGGTATGGAGACCCAGTACTTC
TRBJ2-7	NA	TRBV4-2	NA	CASSQGQEGSYEQYF	TGTGCCAGCAGCCAAGGGCAGGAGGGGTCCTACGAGCAGTACTTC
TRBJ2-1	many	TRBV11-2	TRBD1	CASSSTGTGVNEQFF	TGTGCCAGCAGCTCGACCGGGACAGGGGTGAATGAGCAGTTCTTC
TRBJ2-5	NA	TRBV29-1	NA	CSVAEETQYF	TGCAGCGTCGCTGAAGAGACCCAGTACTTC
TRBJ1-1	many	TRBV6-2/TRBV6-3	NA	CASSPSGLRTEAFF	TGTGCCAGCAGTCCCTCGGGGCTGAGAACTGAAGCTTTCTTT
TRBJ2-2	NA	TRBV18	NA	CASSPPTGIELFF	TGTGCCAGCTCACCGCCTACAGGAATTGAGCTGTTTTTT
TRBJ1-2	NA	TRBV6-1	NA	CASSRNFGYGYTF	TGTGCCAGCAGTCGGAACTTTGGCTATGGCTACACCTTC
TRBJ2-2	once	TRBV5-1	TRBD1	CASSLARPGTANTGELFF	TGCGCCAGCAGCTTGGCCCGACCCGGGACAGCAAACACCGGGGAGCTGTTTTTT
TRBJ1-5	NA	TRBV20-1	NA	CSALRQADSNQPQHF	TGCAGTGCCCTTAGACAGGCCGATAGCAATCAGCCCCAGCATTTT
TRBJ2-1	NA	TRBV12-3/TRBV12-4	TRBD2	CASSDNRRGNEQFF	TGTGCCAGCAGTGATAATCGGCGGGGGAATGAGCAGTTCTTC
TRBJ2-1	NA	TRBV10-3	TRBD2	CAISGLAGGPRDEQFF	TGTGCCATCAGTGGACTAGCGGGGGGCCCCAGGGATGAGCAGTTCTTC
TRBJ2-5	NA	TRBV29-1	NA	CSVEDFLAQETQYF	TGCAGCGTTGAAGATTTTCTAGCGCAAGAGACCCAGTACTTC
TRBJ2-5	few	TRBV25-1	NA	CASSEYWGVQETQYF	TGTGCCAGCAGTGAATATTGGGGAGTCCAAGAGACCCAGTACTTC
TRBJ1-5	NA	TRBV4-1	NA	CASSQDLGVNQPQHF	TGCGCCAGCAGCCAAGACTTAGGGGTCAATCAGCCCCAGCATTTT
TRBJ1-6	NA	TRBV5-6	TRBD1	CASSSRDRYSPLHF	TGTGCCAGCAGCTCACGGGACAGATATTCACCCCTCCACTTT
TRBJ1-1	NA	TRBV5-6	NA	CASSRPTGTPNTEAFF	TGTGCCAGCAGCCGTCCAACCGGGACACCGAACACTGAAGCTTTCTTT
TRBJ2-7	NA	TRBV20-1	TRBD2	CSATHPLAGFSDEQYF	TGCAGTGCTACTCACCCCCTAGCGGGATTCTCCGACGAGCAGTACTTC
TRBJ2-7	NA	TRBV5-8	NA	CASSLEASGVGEQYF	TGTGCCAGCAGCTTGGAGGCCAGTGGGGTCGGAGAGCAGTACTTC
TRBJ2-7	few	TRBV6-1	NA	CASSEASGWYEQYF	TGTGCCAGCAGTGAAGCTTCGGGTTGGTACGAGCAGTACTTC
TRBJ1-2	NA	TRBV18	NA	CASSPGGPTGYTF	TGTGCCAGCTCACCAGGGGGTCCGACTGGCTACACCTTC
TRBJ2-1	NA	TRBV6-2/TRBV6-3	TRBD2	CASSYPLAGVVNEQFF	TGTGCCAGCAGTTACCCACTAGCGGGAGTTGTCAATGAGCAGTTCTTC
TRBJ1-6	few	TRBV7-9	NA	CASRSGHFTHYNSPLHF	TGTGCCAGCAGATCTGGACACTTCACGCACTATAATTCACCCCTCCACTTT
TRBJ2-1	NA	TRBV7-2	TRBD2	CASSISGSYNEQFF	TGTGCCAGCAGCATAAGCGGGAGTTATAATGAGCAGTTCTTC
TRBJ2-1	NA	TRBV11-3	TRBD2	CASSPGTSVEQFF	TGTGCCAGCAGCCCAGGGACTAGCGTTGAGCAGTTCTTC
TRBJ1-3	many	TRBV7-6	NA	CASSLQQGAHSGNTIYF	TGTGCCAGCAGCTTACAACAGGGTGCCCACTCTGGAAACACCATATATTTT
TRBJ1-4	few	TRBV20-1	TRBD1	CSASPGGREKLFF	TGCAGTGCTAGCCCAGGGGGGCGTGAAAAACTGTTTTTT
TRBJ1-1	NA	TRBV20-1	TRBD1	CSARPYDRVRGVEVEAFF	TGCAGTGCTAGACCCTACGACAGGGTGAGGGGGGTAGAAGTTGAAGCTTTCTTT
TRBJ2-5	NA	TRBV7-9	NA	CASKLGGQETQYF	TGTGCCAGCAAGCTTGGGGGCCAAGAGACCCAGTACTTC
TRBJ2-7	few	TRBV6-1	NA	CASSPGSRSYEQYF	TGTGCCAGCAGCCCGGGCAGTCGATCCTACGAGCAGTACTTC
TRBJ1-2	few	TRBV5-1	NA	CASSSAGTLNGGYTF	TGCGCCAGCAGCTCAGCCGGGACTCTCAATGGGGGCTACACCTTC
TRBJ2-1	NA	TRBV7-8	TRBD2	CASSLAAGGPREQFF	TGTGCCAGCAGCTTAGCGGCGGGAGGGCCCCGGGAGCAGTTCTTC
TRBJ1-1	many	TRBV5-5	TRBD1	CASSLESGGWTEAFF	TGTGCCAGCAGCTTGGAGTCAGGGGGATGGACTGAAGCTTTCTTT
TRBJ2-5	few	TRBV12-3/TRBV12-4	NA	CASTDTGTYQETQYF	TGTGCCAGCACGGACACCGGGACGTACCAAGAGACCCAGTACTTC
TRBJ1-2	NA	TRBV13	NA	CASSLMGQRNYGYTF	TGTGCCAGCAGCTTAATGGGACAAAGAAACTATGGCTACACCTTC
TRBJ2-3	few	TRBV28	NA	CASSLPVGLVTQYF	TGTGCCAGCAGTTTACCCGTAGGGCTAGTCACGCAGTATTTT
TRBJ1-3	few	TRBV20-1	NA	CSAGYPGNTIYF	TGCAGTGCAGGGTACCCTGGAAACACCATATATTTT
TRBJ2-5	few	TRBV5-1	NA	CASSLEGRPPGQYF	TGCGCCAGCAGCTTGGAAGGGCGGCCACCAGGCCAGTACTTC
TRBJ1-5	NA	TRBV12-3/TRBV12-4	TRBD1	CASRGQGLSNQPQHF	TGTGCCAGCAGGGGACAGGGGCTGAGCAATCAGCCCCAGCATTTT
TRBJ2-3	NA	TRBV11-1	NA	CASSTRLTDTQYF	TGTGCCAGCAGCACCCGACTCACAGATACGCAGTATTTT
TRBJ2-7	NA	TRBV5-1	NA	CASSPPGVEQYF	TGCGCCAGCAGCCCACCGGGGGTAGAGCAGTACTTC